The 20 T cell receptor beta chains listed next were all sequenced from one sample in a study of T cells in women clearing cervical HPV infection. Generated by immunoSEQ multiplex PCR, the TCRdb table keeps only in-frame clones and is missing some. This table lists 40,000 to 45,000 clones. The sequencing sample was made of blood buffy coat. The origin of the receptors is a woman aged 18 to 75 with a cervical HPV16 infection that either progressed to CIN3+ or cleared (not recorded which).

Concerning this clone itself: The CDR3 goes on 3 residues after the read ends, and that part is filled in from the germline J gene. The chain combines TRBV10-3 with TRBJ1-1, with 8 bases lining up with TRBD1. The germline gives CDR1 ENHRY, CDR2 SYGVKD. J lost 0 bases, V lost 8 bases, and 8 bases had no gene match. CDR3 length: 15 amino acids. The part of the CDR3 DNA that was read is TGTGCCATCTATCGGGACAGGAATTTGAACACTGAA. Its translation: CAIYRDRNLNTE. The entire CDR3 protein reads CAIYRDRNLNTEAFF.

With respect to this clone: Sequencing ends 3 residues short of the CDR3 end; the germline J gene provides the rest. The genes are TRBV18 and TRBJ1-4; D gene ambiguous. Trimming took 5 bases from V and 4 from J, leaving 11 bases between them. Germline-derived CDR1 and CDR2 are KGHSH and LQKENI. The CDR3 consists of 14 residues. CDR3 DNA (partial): TGTGCCAGCTCAACGGGGATTGGTAATGAAAAA. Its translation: CASSTGIGNEK. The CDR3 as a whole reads CASSTGIGNEKLFF.

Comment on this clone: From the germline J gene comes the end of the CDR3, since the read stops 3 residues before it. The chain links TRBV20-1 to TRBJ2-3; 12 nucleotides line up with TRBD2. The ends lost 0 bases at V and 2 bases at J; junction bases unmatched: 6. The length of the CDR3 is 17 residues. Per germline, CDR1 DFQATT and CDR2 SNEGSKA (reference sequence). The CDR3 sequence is CSARDSRLAGVTDTQYF. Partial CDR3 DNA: TGCAGTGCTAGAGATAGTCGACTAGCGGGAGTCACAGATACG.

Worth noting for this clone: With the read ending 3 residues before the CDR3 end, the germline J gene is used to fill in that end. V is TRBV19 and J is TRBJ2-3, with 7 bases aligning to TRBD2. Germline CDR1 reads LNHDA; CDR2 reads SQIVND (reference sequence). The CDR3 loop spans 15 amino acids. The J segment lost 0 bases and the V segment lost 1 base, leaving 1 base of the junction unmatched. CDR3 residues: CASSIGLASTDTQYF. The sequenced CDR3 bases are TGTGCCAGTAGTATAGGACTAGCTAGCACAGATACG.

The covered CDR3 bases are TGTGCCAGCAAGCGGGACAGGGGATACAATGAG. Residues: CASKRDRGYNE. Given in full, the CDR3 is CASKRDRGYNEQFF. This rearrangement joins TRBV6-2 or TRBV6-3 to TRBJ2-1; 10 bases fit TRBD1. The CDR3 end falls 3 residues outside the read, so it is completed with the germline J gene. J was trimmed by 4 bases and V by 7 bases; bases with no gene match: 4. Germline assignment: CDR1 MNHEY and CDR2 SVGEGT. The CDR3 is made up of 14 amino acids.

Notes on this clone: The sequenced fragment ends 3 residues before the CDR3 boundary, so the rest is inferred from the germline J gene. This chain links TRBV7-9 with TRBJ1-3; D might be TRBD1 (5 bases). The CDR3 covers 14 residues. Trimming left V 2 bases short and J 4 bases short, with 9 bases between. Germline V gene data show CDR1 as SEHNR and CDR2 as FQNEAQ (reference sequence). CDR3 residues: CASSLRGSGNTIYF. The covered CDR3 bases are TGTGCCAGCAGCTTAAGGGGCAGCGGAAACACC.

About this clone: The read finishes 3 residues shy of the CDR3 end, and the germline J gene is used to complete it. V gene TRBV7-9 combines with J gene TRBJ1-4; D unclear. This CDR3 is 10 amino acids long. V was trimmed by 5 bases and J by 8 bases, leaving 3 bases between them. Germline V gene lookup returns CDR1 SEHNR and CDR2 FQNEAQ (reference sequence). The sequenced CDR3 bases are TGTGCCAGCAGCGGCGAAAAA. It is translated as CASSGEK. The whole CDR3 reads CASSGEKLFF.

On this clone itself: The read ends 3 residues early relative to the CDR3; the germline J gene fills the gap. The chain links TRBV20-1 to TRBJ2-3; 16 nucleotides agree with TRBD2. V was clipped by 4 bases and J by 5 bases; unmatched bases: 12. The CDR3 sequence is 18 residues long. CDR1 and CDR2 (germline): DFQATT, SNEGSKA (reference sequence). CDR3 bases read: TGCAGTGCTAACGTCCCGGGACTAGCGGGAGGGCCGGAAGATACG. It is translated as CSANVPGLAGGPEDT. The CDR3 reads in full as CSANVPGLAGGPEDTQYF.

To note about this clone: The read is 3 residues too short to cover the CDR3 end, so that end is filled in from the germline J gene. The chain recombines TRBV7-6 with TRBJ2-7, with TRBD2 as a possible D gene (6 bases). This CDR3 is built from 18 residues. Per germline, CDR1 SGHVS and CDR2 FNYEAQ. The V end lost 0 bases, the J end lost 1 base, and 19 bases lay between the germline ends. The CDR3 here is CASSLAPPGGRRSYEQYF. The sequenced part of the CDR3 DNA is TGTGCCAGCAGCTTAGCCCCCCCTGGGGGGAGGAGGTCCTACGAG.

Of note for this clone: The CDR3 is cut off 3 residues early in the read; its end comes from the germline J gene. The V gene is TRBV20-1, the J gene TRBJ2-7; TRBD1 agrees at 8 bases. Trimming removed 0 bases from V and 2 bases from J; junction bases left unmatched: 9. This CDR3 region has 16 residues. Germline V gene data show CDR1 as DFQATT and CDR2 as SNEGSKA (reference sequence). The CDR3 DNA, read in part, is TGCAGTGCTAGAGATTATCGGCAGGGGGCGGCCTACGAG. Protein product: CSARDYRQGAAYE. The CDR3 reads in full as CSARDYRQGAAYEQYF.

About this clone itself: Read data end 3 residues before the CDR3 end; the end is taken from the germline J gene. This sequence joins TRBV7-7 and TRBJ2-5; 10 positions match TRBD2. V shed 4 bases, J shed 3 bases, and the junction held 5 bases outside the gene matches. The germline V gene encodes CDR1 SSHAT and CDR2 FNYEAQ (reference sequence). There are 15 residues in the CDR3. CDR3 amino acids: CASSYTGTSEETQYF. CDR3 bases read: TGTGCCAGCAGCTACACCGGGACTAGCGAAGAGACC.

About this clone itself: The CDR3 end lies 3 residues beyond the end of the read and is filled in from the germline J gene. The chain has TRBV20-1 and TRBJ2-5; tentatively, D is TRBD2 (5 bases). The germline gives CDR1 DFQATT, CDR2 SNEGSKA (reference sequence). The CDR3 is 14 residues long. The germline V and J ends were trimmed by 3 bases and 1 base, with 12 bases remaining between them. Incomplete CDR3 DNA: TGCAGTGCTAGTAGCGCGATACTCCAAGAGACC. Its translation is CSASSAILQET. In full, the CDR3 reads CSASSAILQETQYF.

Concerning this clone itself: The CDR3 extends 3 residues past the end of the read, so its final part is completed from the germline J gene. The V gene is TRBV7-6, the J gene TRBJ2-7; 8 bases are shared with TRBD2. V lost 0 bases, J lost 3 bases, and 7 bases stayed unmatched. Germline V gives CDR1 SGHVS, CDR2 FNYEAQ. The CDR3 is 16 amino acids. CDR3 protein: CASSLALRTSYYEQYF. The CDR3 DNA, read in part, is TGTGCCAGCAGCTTAGCGCTAAGGACTAGCTACTACGAG.

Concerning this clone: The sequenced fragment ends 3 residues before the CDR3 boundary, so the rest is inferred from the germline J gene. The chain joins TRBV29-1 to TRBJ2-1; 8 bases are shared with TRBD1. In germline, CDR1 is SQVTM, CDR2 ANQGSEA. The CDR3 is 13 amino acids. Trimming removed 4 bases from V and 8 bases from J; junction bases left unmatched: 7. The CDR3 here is CSVGPGGGYEQFF. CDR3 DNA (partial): TGCAGCGTTGGGCCAGGGGGCGGATATGAG.

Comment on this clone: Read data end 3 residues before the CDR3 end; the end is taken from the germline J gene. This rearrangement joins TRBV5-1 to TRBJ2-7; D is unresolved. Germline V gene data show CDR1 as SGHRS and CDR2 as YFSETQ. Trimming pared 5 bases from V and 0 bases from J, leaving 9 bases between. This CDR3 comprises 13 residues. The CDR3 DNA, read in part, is TGCGCCAGCAGTGTCAAATCCTCCTACGAG. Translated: CASSVKSSYE. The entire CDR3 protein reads CASSVKSSYEQYF.

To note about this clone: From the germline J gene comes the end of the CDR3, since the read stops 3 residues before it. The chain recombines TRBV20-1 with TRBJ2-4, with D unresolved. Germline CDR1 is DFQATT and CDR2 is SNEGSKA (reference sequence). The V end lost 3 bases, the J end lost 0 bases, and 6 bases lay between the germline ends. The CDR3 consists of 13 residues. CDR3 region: CSASKVAKNIQYF. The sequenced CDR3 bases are TGCAGTGCTAGCAAGGTAGCCAAAAACATT.

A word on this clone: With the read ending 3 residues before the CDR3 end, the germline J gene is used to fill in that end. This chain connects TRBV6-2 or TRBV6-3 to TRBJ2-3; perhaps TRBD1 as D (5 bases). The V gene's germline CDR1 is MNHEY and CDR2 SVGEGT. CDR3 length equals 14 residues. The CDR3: CASRDPGQQETQYF. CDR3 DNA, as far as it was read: TGTGCCAGCAGGGACCCAGGGCAGCAAGAGACG.

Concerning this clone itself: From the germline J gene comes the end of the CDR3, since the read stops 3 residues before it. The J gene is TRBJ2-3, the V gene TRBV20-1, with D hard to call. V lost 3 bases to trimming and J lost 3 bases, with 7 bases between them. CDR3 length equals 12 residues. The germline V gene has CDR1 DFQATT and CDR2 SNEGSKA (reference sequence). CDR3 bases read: TGCAGTGCTAGTTTAGTGACAGATACG. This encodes CSASLVTDT. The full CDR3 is CSASLVTDTQYF.

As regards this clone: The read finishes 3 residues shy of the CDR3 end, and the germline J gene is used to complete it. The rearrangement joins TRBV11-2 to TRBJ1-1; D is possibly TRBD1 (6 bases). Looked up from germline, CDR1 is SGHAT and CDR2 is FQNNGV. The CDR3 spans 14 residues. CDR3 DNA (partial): TGTGCCAGCAGCTTAGACTCCAGGGGCTATGAG. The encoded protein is CASSLDSRGYE. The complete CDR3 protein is CASSLDSRGYEAFF.

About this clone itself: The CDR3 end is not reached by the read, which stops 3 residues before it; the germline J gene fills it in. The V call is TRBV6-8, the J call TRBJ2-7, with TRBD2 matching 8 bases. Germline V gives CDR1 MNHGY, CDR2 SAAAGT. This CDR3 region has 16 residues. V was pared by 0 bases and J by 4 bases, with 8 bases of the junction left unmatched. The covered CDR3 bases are TGTGCCAGCAGTTACTCGATAGAACTAGCGGCATACGAG. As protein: CASSYSIELAAYE. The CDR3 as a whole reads CASSYSIELAAYEQYF.